Detailed here is one T cell receptor beta chain. It was with random hexamers that roughly 0.5 to 1 ug RNA was reverse transcribed. Across 54 Vbeta and 13 Jbeta, immunoSEQ multiplex PCR amplified TCR beta CDR3. Via MiXCR, TCRdb re-called the immunoSEQ multiplex PCR reads, giving one row per CDR3 protein. This table has 50,000 or so distinct CDR3 sequences, 90% to 95% appearing once. The sample originates from a study of CD8 T cells in Susac syndrome. The V end lost 8 bases, the J end lost 7 bases, and 14 bases lay between the germline ends. CDR3 length equals 12 residues. Germline CDR1 is WSHSY and CDR2 is SAAADI.

V and J are TRBV10-2 and TRBJ1-2, with D tentatively TRBD1 (5 bases). Sequences were obtained from CD8+ T cells from PBMCs. This TCR was recovered from a human donor in good health. Written as DNA, the CDR3 is TGCGCCAGCGGTTCTGGGGGGAGTGGCTACACCTTC. This translates into CASGSGGSGYTF.